These T cell receptor beta chains were read from a single sample in a study of metastatic and nonmetastatic thyroid tumors. TCRdb called clones again from the PCR reads with MiXCR. The data contain about 40,000 clones, 16% of them seen just once; the ten biggest clones take up 3.5% to 4%. Sequenced: blood. The receptors derive from a female donor with papillary thyroid cancer or a benign thyroid nodule (not recorded which). Some clones in this sample may be carry-over from other donors' samples. The CDR3 runs from the conserved cysteine through the conserved F or W. Fields, in order: CDR3 DNA, CDR3 protein, clone size, D gene, V gene, J gene. A D gene is named only where the DNA matches it firmly. Only some rows state a clone size, as once, few, many or a class for expanded clones.

cdr3_nt: TGTGCCAGCAGTACCGACAGGGGAAATCACAATGAGCAGTTCTTC; cdr3_aa: CASSTDRGNHNEQFF; clone_size: NA; d_call: TRBD1; v_call: TRBV6-2/TRBV6-3; j_call: TRBJ2-1
cdr3_nt: TGCAGCTCGAACAGGGGTTCGGAAAATTCACCCCTCCACTTT; cdr3_aa: CSSNRGSENSPLHF; clone_size: NA; d_call: TRBD1; v_call: TRBV20-1; j_call: TRBJ1-6
cdr3_nt: TGTGCCAGCAGCAATAAATCGGGTTCCACTGAGGCTTTCTTT; cdr3_aa: CASSNKSGSTEAFF; clone_size: NA; d_call: NA; v_call: TRBV7-6; j_call: TRBJ1-1
cdr3_nt: TGTGCCATCAGTGAAGCTCCTAGCGGGGGGTACAATGAGCAGTTCTTC; cdr3_aa: CAISEAPSGGYNEQFF; clone_size: many; d_call: TRBD2; v_call: TRBV10-3; j_call: TRBJ2-1
cdr3_nt: TGTGCCAGCTCACCAGGTGTTGGGCCGGACTATGGCTACACCTTC; cdr3_aa: CASSPGVGPDYGYTF; clone_size: many; d_call: NA; v_call: TRBV18; j_call: TRBJ1-2
cdr3_nt: TGTGCCAGCAGCCGAAGACTAGCGGGGGGCCACCAAGAGACCCAGTACTTC; cdr3_aa: CASSRRLAGGHQETQYF; clone_size: few; d_call: TRBD2; v_call: TRBV5-6; j_call: TRBJ2-5
cdr3_nt: TGTGCCAGCAGCTTAGCAGGGGGCAGGAGTGAAAAACTGTTTTTT; cdr3_aa: CASSLAGGRSEKLFF; clone_size: many; d_call: TRBD1; v_call: TRBV11-2; j_call: TRBJ1-4
cdr3_nt: TGTGCCAGCAGGGGACCGACCTATGGCTACACCTTC; cdr3_aa: CASRGPTYGYTF; clone_size: many; d_call: NA; v_call: TRBV27; j_call: TRBJ1-2
cdr3_nt: TGTGCCAGCAGTGAAGCCGAGGGAGGGGTGTGGGGCGAGCAGTACTTC; cdr3_aa: CASSEAEGGVWGEQYF; clone_size: many; d_call: TRBD2; v_call: TRBV2; j_call: TRBJ2-7
cdr3_nt: TGTGCCAGCAGCCAAGGGGGCTATGGCTACACCTTC; cdr3_aa: CASSQGGYGYTF; clone_size: many; d_call: NA; v_call: TRBV3-1; j_call: TRBJ1-2
cdr3_nt: TGTGCCAGCAGTTTACCAGGGGCGGGCACCGGGGAGCTGTTTTTT; cdr3_aa: CASSLPGAGTGELFF; clone_size: many; d_call: NA; v_call: TRBV28; j_call: TRBJ2-2
cdr3_nt: TGTGCCAGCAGTTTCCCCCTAAGGGGAGAGAACACTGAAGCTTTCTTT; cdr3_aa: CASSFPLRGENTEAFF; clone_size: many; d_call: NA; v_call: TRBV28; j_call: TRBJ1-1
cdr3_nt: TGTGCCAGCAGCCAACATCATGCGGACGCCTACGAGCAGTACTTC; cdr3_aa: CASSQHHADAYEQYF; clone_size: many; d_call: NA; v_call: TRBV3-1; j_call: TRBJ2-7
cdr3_nt: TGTGCCAGCAGTACAACAGGCAAGAGCTCCTACGAGCAGTACTTC; cdr3_aa: CASSTTGKSSYEQYF; clone_size: many; d_call: NA; v_call: TRBV28; j_call: TRBJ2-7
cdr3_nt: TGTGCCAGCAGCCTAGGGGGGACTAACGAGCAGTACTTC; cdr3_aa: CASSLGGTNEQYF; clone_size: many; d_call: NA; v_call: TRBV25-1; j_call: TRBJ2-7
cdr3_nt: TGTGCCAGCAGCCACGGAGAGACCCAGTACTTC; cdr3_aa: CASSHGETQYF; clone_size: few; d_call: NA; v_call: TRBV7-8; j_call: TRBJ2-5
cdr3_nt: TGCGCCAGCAGCCGTACAGGAGCAGATACGCAGTATTTT; cdr3_aa: CASSRTGADTQYF; clone_size: many; d_call: NA; v_call: TRBV4-1; j_call: TRBJ2-3
cdr3_nt: TGTGCCAGCAGCCAAGATCGGAGTAGCGGGAGCCACGAGCAGTACTTC; cdr3_aa: CASSQDRSSGSHEQYF; clone_size: many; d_call: TRBD2; v_call: TRBV4-2; j_call: TRBJ2-7